This T cell receptor (beta chain) was retrieved from a study of blood T cell repertoires in COVID-19. The CDR3 is 15 residues long. The trim removed 4 bases at V and 4 bases at J, leaving 8 bases unmatched. Germline lookup yields CDR1 SGDLS and CDR2 YYNGEE. Sequencing was performed with immunoSEQ multiplex PCR; in TCRdb, only in-frame clones are kept and a portion is missing. The sample carries around 130,000 clones, about 88% recorded once. Sequenced material: PBMCs or T cells enriched from blood (not recorded which). The receptor was isolated from a man between 35 and 55 years old with acute COVID-19. The chain is built from TRBV9 and TRBJ2-3; TRBD2 matches 8 bases. CDR3 sequence reads: CASSFGGAGADTQYF. CDR3 nucleotide sequence: TGTGCCAGCAGCTTCGGGGGGGCCGGGGCAGATACGCAGTATTTT.